This T cell receptor beta chain was found in a study of cytomegalovirus exposure and HLA in healthy donors (dated by TCRdb to about 2017). Turning to the overall study: In an earlier analysis of 587 of the donors, about 270 Gb of sequence data and 95 million to 130 million unique TCR beta sequences from 150 million to 200 million T cells were reported. The study used immunosequencing to profile the T cell repertoires of approximately 640 subjects and linked those repertoires to cytomegalovirus serostatus. Around 320 gigabases of sequencing data and approximately 85 million unique TCR sequences were included in an early release covering about 700 HLA-typed donors. HLA typing covered class I and class II loci at four-digit resolution. A later genetic analysis used genome-wide SNP genotypes for about 65% of the 666 donors, treating that subset as a discovery cohort. Donor age, sex, ethnicity and CMV serostatus were compiled alongside the repertoire data. All discovery cohort repertoires had been generated using a single sequencing platform. Besides the first cohort of approximately 670 subjects, a separate validation cohort made up of 95 to 150 different subjects was used. Because of strong linkage in the cohort, roughly five DR-DQ haplotypes were treated as single units for association and clustering. An earlier analysis of 587 of the donors used high-throughput TCR beta sequencing to judge whether each TCR beta V gene segment behaved as functional or pseudogenic. The study aimed to test whether cataloging public T cell receptors could reveal signatures of past pathogen exposure. The genetic ancestry cluster associated with self-reported Caucasian donors included roughly 84% of the roughly 410 genotyped donors. Typing coverage varied by locus: 629-630 donors for A, B, C, DRB1 and DQB1; more than 500 for DQA1; about 570 for DPA1; roughly 450 for DPB1. Rather than using new phenotypic data, the later analysis identified candidate immune exposures from TCR beta sequences and from how often those sequences occurred across donors. High-throughput TCR immunosequencing, statistical association of individual TCRs with disease status, and machine learning were combined to predict cytomegalovirus infection status. To study patterns of TCR occurrence, a later analysis re-analyzed previously published TCR beta repertoires from around 700 donors and added high-resolution HLA genotyping. Across under 500 genotyped donors of the cohort, an average of about 200,000 unique TCR beta nucleotide sequences per donor were sequenced, and 15% to 20% of those sequences were non-productive. The paper's findings and limits, for the study overall: In a later analysis, the rate of TCR association differed among HLA loci, with DRB1 alleles having the most associated TCRs and HLA-C alleles having the fewest. A cluster of highly shared sequence variants was judged likely to be a technical artifact of the sequencing pipeline. In both the original and validation cohorts, the classifier was reported to diagnose cytomegalovirus status with high specificity and sensitivity. A later genetic analysis reported fewer N-insertions in productive TCRs among donors in an Asian-associated ancestry cluster than the roughly 700-donor mean. Strong co-occurrence of HLA alleles, especially DR and DQ, made assigning TCR associations to individual alleles difficult. A later analysis found that most CMV-associated TCR beta chains appeared HLA-restricted, with HLA associations seemingly driven largely by CMV exposure. Several of the top co-occurrence clusters appeared to be linked to parvovirus B19, influenza, CMV and Epstein-Barr virus, according to a later analysis. It was suggested by the authors that the approach could potentially be generalized to other disease states and immunological phenotypes. The earlier analysis of some 540 of the donors excluded roughly 16 rarely observed V segments, including chromosome 9 orphons, because counts were too low. A further reported finding was that TCR beta sequences accurately predicted the HLA-A and HLA-B alleles for most subjects in the first cohort. The presence/absence analyses assumed that sequencing depth was roughly uniform across donors, and that assumption may not be true. For the cohort, immune exposure information was limited to CMV serostatus. In a later analysis, HLA-associated TCR beta chains were found to be more clonally expanded and to have lower generation probabilities than equally common non-associated chains. Correlated functional status among segregating V segments might reflect linkage disequilibrium, but an unknown experimental factor could not be ruled out. V-gene and J-gene trimming of TCR beta chains was associated with a missense DCLRE1C variant in a later genetic analysis, and the association was replicated in an independent cohort. In vitro tests confirmed that a few of the cytomegalovirus-associated TCR beta chains recognize cytomegalovirus antigens. In this cohort, only TCR beta chains were sequenced, and detectable features were limited by the absence of alpha or paired-chain data. HLA typing was unavailable for some donors at each locus, so association tests used only the typed subset. While some public TCRs were present in many individuals, most TCR sequences turned up only very rarely across donors. The study listed 164 TCR beta chains as associated with cytomegalovirus. In an earlier analysis of approximately 600 of the donors, most TCR beta V segments were observed in productive rearrangements about 87% or about 30% of the time, broadly matching IMGT annotations. In a later analysis, about 16,000 TCR beta sequences were associated with specific HLA alleles at a false discovery rate of 0.05. Some IMGT-functional V segments, including TRBV6-2 and TRBV6-3, could not be distinguished by the 87-base-pair reads and were therefore excluded.

On this clone itself: Its antigen has not been determined. No base quality information exists; no much larger clone differs at one position.

The cohort consisted of 600 to 700 healthy bone marrow donors. All cohort members were sampled while nominally healthy, although unrecorded immune exposures were likely present. The donor was CMV seronegative and belonged to the group of under 400 seronegative cohort members. Every donor gave a peripheral blood sample, and the peripheral blood mononuclear cells from that sample were used for TCR beta sequencing. The Qiagen DNeasy Blood Extraction Kit was used to extract genomic DNA from the blood cell samples. Libraries were constructed by the immunoSEQ multiplex PCR assay. A mixture of 60 forward primers for TCR Vbeta segments and 13 reverse primers for TCR Jbeta segments was used in the multiplex PCR. A multiplex PCR assay on genomic DNA amplified the CDR3 region of rearranged TCR beta genes. Amplified TCR beta libraries were sequenced as 87-base-pair reads on the Illumina HiSeq System. The authors processed their data as follows. In a later analysis, roughly 80 million unique TCR beta chains were counted across the roughly 610 repertoires, and about 9.9 million of these chains were shared by at least two donors. Raw reads were error-corrected and collapsed into unique sequences with a nearest-neighbor algorithm that merged closely related sequences to remove PCR and sequencing errors. To assign V, D and J gene segments, CDR3 sequences were aligned to IMGT reference sequences. For a sequence to be retained, a match of at least six nucleotides was required to both a V gene segment and a J gene segment. A rearrangement was called productive if the CDR3 had no stop codons and remained in frame with V and J, and every other rearrangement was called non-productive. CDR3 was defined by IMGT convention, running from the second conserved V-encoded cysteine to the conserved J-encoded phenylalanine. In an earlier analysis of around 540 of the donors, sequences lacking an unambiguous match to a single V gene segment were excluded. In an earlier analysis of almost 600 of the donors, a V segment was called functional when productive rearrangements were above 56.7%, and segregating when the standard deviation between donors exceeded 5%. A statistical classification framework was developed to diagnose cytomegalovirus status using the catalog of TCR beta chain sequences. V and J gene assignment, in a later analysis, came from comparing TCR nucleotide sequences with IMGT/GENE-DB human TR gene sequences. In a later analysis, CDR3 sequences and most-parsimonious VDJ recombination scenarios were assigned using the TCRdist pipeline. In a later analysis, every TCR beta chain was defined by the combination of its CDR3 amino acid sequence and its V-gene family, and reads without a unique V-gene family were dropped. A later analysis removed 500 to 600 highly shared, low-generation-probability nucleotide sequences to deal with suspected cross-contamination and a sequencing artifact. In a later analysis, a clonal expansion index for each public chain was calculated from normalized within-repertoire ranks of inferred template counts. A later analysis computed generation probabilities with a VDJ recombination model fitted to out-of-frame rearrangements, and checked the results against IGoR. In a later analysis, TCR-TCR, TCR-HLA and TCR-CMV co-occurrence was scored with hypergeometric tests, and a repertoire-size bias correction was applied to TCR pairs. To estimate false discovery rates, a later analysis permuted the HLA or CMV assignments 20 times. In a later analysis, co-occurring TCRs were grouped using DBSCAN, and TCRdist sequence similarity was added for clustering within HLA-allele-positive subsets. Co-occurrence clustering excluded repertoires with fewer than 30,000 or more than 120,000 public chains, plus five with anomalous nucleotide sharing. In its TCRdb copy, this immuneACCESS table keeps in-frame sequences only and misses some clones. Where compared with another copy, unresolved V genes explain less than half of these, and the others have no known cause. V, J and clone size are taken as reported in that table, and D and trimming were inferred from the DNA itself. Within this sample are about 190,000 clones, with around three quarters of them counted one time only. Of the sample, under 0.85% falls within the top ten clones.

Unmatched junction bases come to 8, with V trimmed by 5 bases and J by 4 bases. Sequences LNHDA (CDR1) and SQIVND (CDR2) are obtained from the germline V gene (reference sequence). The CDR3 starts with the cysteine, ends with the phenylalanine, and has 15 residues. Kept here is only the CDR3 DNA, which spans 45 bases and is read in frame from base 1. This receptor was taken from a boy younger than 18 in good health and CMV-seronegative. Sequences were obtained from PBMCs. The rearrangement joined TRBV19 to TRBJ1-1, and TRBD1 matches 9 of the central bases. The CDR3 reads CASSPPGQGRTEAFF. The DNA is TGTGCCAGTAGTCCACCGGGACAGGGACGCACTGAAGCTTTCTTT.